These 28 T cell receptor beta chains were all obtained from the same sample, sequenced in a study of shared clonotypes between healthy human individuals. Using immunoSEQ multiplex PCR, the repertoire was profiled, and TCRdb retains in-frame clones only, with some absent. There are some 2,000,000 clones in the sample; over 85% occur only once, and more than 0.95% lies in the top ten. Naive CD8 cells comprised CD45RO-negative, CCR7-positively selected cells, excluding terminally differentiated effector memory CD45RA+ cells. The sample taken for sequencing was naive CD8+ T cells sorted from blood. The receptors were gathered from a young man in good health.

The gene calls are TRBV6-1 and TRBJ2-1; perhaps D is TRBD1 or TRBD2 (5 bases each). Deletions cut 2 bases from V and 8 bases from J, with 7 bases between. CDR1 is MNHNS, CDR2 SASEGT, per germline. The CDR3 is made up of 12 amino acids. The CDR3 sequence: CASSERGDEQFF. The CDR3, as DNA: TGTGCCAGCAGTGAAAGGGGAGATGAGCAGTTCTTC.

This chain uses TRBV6-5 with TRBJ2-7; 7 nucleotides match TRBD2. Per the germline V gene, CDR1 is MNHEY and CDR2 is SVGAGI. The CDR3 contains 14 residues. The trim removed 0 bases at V and 6 bases at J, leaving 5 bases unmatched. Here the CDR3 reads CASSYSWGGGEQYF. In DNA, the CDR3 is TGTGCCAGCAGTTACTCGTGGGGGGGAGGCGAGCAGTACTTC.

As concerns this clone: The same CDR3 also results from other DNA sequences found in this sample. The genes are TRBV29-1 and TRBJ2-5; TRBD2 agrees at 8 bases. V lost 7 bases and J lost 5; bases outside the gene matches: 18. Per the germline V gene, CDR1 is SQVTM and CDR2 is ANQGSEA. CDR3 length equals 16 residues. The CDR3 is CSAEGFSGRDQETQYF. The CDR3 nucleotides are TGCAGCGCAGAGGGATTCAGCGGGAGAGATCAGGAGACCCAGTACTTC. Complete variable domain (other parts from reference TRBV29-1 and TRBJ2-5): SAVISQKPSRDICQRGTSLTIQCQVDSQVTMMFWYRQQPGQSLTLIATANQGSEATYESGFVIDKFPISRPNLTFSTLTVSNMSPEDSSIYLCSAEGFSGRDQETQYFGPGTRLLVL.

The chain carries TRBV4-2 and TRBJ2-3, with D perhaps TRBD2 (6 bases). The germline V gene encodes CDR1 LGHNA and CDR2 YNFKEQ. V lost 1 base, J lost 1 base, and 9 bases lay in between. CDR3 length: 15 residues. The chain's CDR3 is CASSQVWGGTDTQYF. DNA of the CDR3: TGTGCCAGCAGCCAAGTCTGGGGGGGCACAGATACGCAGTATTTT.

V usage is TRBV28 and J usage is TRBJ1-6; the match to TRBD1 covers 8 bases. The CDR3 runs to 15 residues. Per the germline V gene, CDR1 is MDHEN and CDR2 is SYDVKM. The junction had 10 bases not matched to a gene; V was cut back by 6 bases and J by 9 bases. Here the CDR3 reads CASSPSRQGISPLHF. The CDR3 nucleotides read TGTGCCAGCAGCCCAAGTAGACAGGGGATTTCACCCCTCCACTTT.

The J gene is TRBJ2-7, the V gene TRBV7-8, with D hard to call. Trimming shortened V by 0 bases and J by 3 bases, and 15 bases separated the two germline ends. The length of the CDR3 is 16 residues. Germline CDR1 is SGHVS and CDR2 is FQNEAQ. The CDR3: CASSLALGMVYYEQYF. The DNA for the CDR3 is TGTGCCAGCAGCTTAGCGCTAGGGATGGTTTACTACGAGCAGTACTTC. Based on the CDR3 plus reference TRBV7-8 and TRBJ2-7, the full variable domain is GAGVSQSPRYKVAKRGQDVALRCDPISGHVSLFWYQQALGQGPEFLTYFQNEAQLDKSGLPSDRFFAERPEGSVSTLKIQRTQQEDSAVYLCASSLALGMVYYEQYFGPGTRLTVT.

Details on this clone: The same CDR3 can be traced to other DNA sequences in this sample. J is TRBJ2-7 and V is TRBV29-1, with unresolved D. Looked up from germline, CDR1 is SQVTM and CDR2 is ANQGSEA. With 4 bases removed from V and 1 base from J, the gap between germline ends came to 5 bases. This CDR3 region has 11 residues. The CDR3 is CSVVRSYEQYF. Here the CDR3 DNA reads TGCAGCGTTGTTCGTTCCTACGAGCAGTACTTC.

Points on this clone: This same CDR3 is encoded by further DNA sequences in the sample. The genes are TRBV6-5 and TRBJ2-7; TRBD1 matches at 8 bases. Germline values: CDR1 MNHEY, CDR2 SVGAGI. V gave up 5 bases and J gave up 3 bases; unmatched junction bases: 6. The length of the CDR3 is 14 residues. The CDR3 protein is CASSQGTGGYEQYF. The CDR3 nucleotides read TGTGCCAGCAGTCAGGGGACAGGTGGCTACGAGCAGTACTTC.

The chain has TRBV29-1 and TRBJ1-5; D possibly corresponds to TRBD1 (6 bases). Germline lookup yields CDR1 SQVTM and CDR2 ANQGSEA. The CDR3 length is 16 residues. The ends were cut back, 3 bases at V and 1 base at J, with 16 bases in the middle. The CDR3 region is CSVDSLGGASNQPQHF. CDR3 DNA: TGCAGCGTTGACTCCTTGGGGGGGGCGAGCAATCAGCCCCAGCATTTT. Full variable domain (missing parts from reference TRBV29-1 and TRBJ1-5): SAVISQKPSRDICQRGTSLTIQCQVDSQVTMMFWYRQQPGQSLTLIATANQGSEATYESGFVIDKFPISRPNLTFSTLTVSNMSPEDSSIYLCSVDSLGGASNQPQHFGDGTRLSIL.

As concerns this clone: Other DNA variants within this sample encode the same CDR3. The chain couples TRBV18 to TRBJ2-7; D may be TRBD1 (5 bases). The length of the CDR3 is 14 residues. Germline V gene lookup returns CDR1 KGHSH and CDR2 LQKENI. V lost 3 bases, J lost 3 bases, and 12 bases lay in between. CDR3 sequence reads: CASSPPDSYYEQYF. Written as DNA, the CDR3 is TGTGCCAGCTCACCCCCAGACAGTTACTACGAGCAGTACTTC.

This clone was seen once. The rearrangement uses TRBV21-1 and TRBJ1-4; the tabulated D call, TRBD1, remains unverified against the DNA. TRBV21-1 is a pseudogene segment. This CDR3 region has 17 residues. The CDR3 sequence is CASSTPGHLLSHEKLFF. In DNA, the CDR3 is TGTGCCAGCAGCACCCCGGGACACCTGTTGAGCCATGAAAAACTGTTTTTT.

The chain uses TRBV28 and TRBJ2-2, with D unresolved. The CDR3 length is 13 residues. CDR1 is MDHEN and CDR2 is SYDVKM in the germline V gene. V gave up 8 bases and J gave up 6 bases, with 13 bases separating them. The CDR3 DNA reads as TGTGCCAGCGGATCCCCCCTAGCCGGGGAGCTGTTTTTT. This sequence encodes CASGSPLAGELFF.

This rearrangement joins TRBV30 to TRBJ1-4; TRBD1 matches 8 bases. Trimming removed 4 bases from V and 6 bases from J; junction bases left unmatched: 4. Germline lookup yields CDR1 GTSNPN and CDR2 SVGIG (reference sequence). The CDR3 spans 13 residues. The CDR3: CAWTTGADEKLFF. The CDR3 DNA is TGTGCCTGGACGACAGGGGCTGATGAAAAACTGTTTTTT.

Details on this clone: Within the sample, other DNA sequences also encode this same CDR3. The rearrangement joins TRBV6-1 to TRBJ2-7; D is uncertain. The germline V and J ends were trimmed by 0 bases and 4 bases, with 7 bases remaining between them. The CDR3 totals 13 residues. Germline V gene data show CDR1 as MNHNS and CDR2 as SASEGT. DNA for the CDR3: TGTGCCAGCAGTGAAGCTTCGTCTTACGAGCAGTACTTC. Protein: CASSEASSYEQYF.

The CDR3 reads CASSYAILGSNTEAFF. CDR3 DNA sequence: TGTGCCAGCAGTTACGCCATACTTGGATCGAACACTGAAGCTTTCTTT. The rearrangement links TRBV6-5 to TRBJ1-1; unclear D gene. CDR1 MNHEY and CDR2 SVGAGI come from the germline V gene. This CDR3 region has 16 residues. Deletions cut 2 bases from V and 1 base from J, with 14 bases between.

The chain couples TRBV6-5 to TRBJ2-5; 7 nucleotides align to TRBD1. V trimming: 0 bases; J trimming: 2 bases; junction bases outside the gene matches: 0. The CDR3 contains 14 residues. Looked up from germline, CDR1 is MNHEY and CDR2 is SVGAGI. DNA of the CDR3: TGTGCCAGCAGTTACTCGGACAGGCAAGAGACCCAGTACTTC. Residues: CASSYSDRQETQYF.

The V call is TRBV7-9, the J call TRBJ1-2; 10 bases are shared with TRBD1. The CDR3 totals 16 residues. CDR1 is SEHNR and CDR2 is FQNEAQ in the germline V gene (reference sequence). V dropped 5 bases and J dropped 6; count of bases not matched to a gene: 12. The CDR3 sequence is CASSTGTGALRDGYTF. As DNA, the CDR3 is TGTGCCAGCAGCACCGGGACAGGGGCCCTGAGGGATGGCTACACCTTC. The variable domain in full, completed from reference TRBV7-9 and TRBJ1-2, reads DTGVSQNPRHKITKRGQNVTFRCDPISEHNRLYWYRQTLGQGPEFLTYFQNEAQLEKSRLLSDRFSAERPKGSFSTLEIQRTEQGDSAMYLCASSTGTGALRDGYTFGSGTRLTVV.

J is TRBJ1-4 and V is TRBV29-1; 9 bases agree with TRBD1. The V gene end was trimmed by 7 bases and the J gene end by 3 bases; junction bases not matched to a gene: 6. Germline CDR1 and CDR2: SQVTM and ANQGSEA. This CDR3 contains 14 residues. CDR3 in amino acids: CSAAGTGSNEKLFF. The CDR3 nucleotides read TGCAGCGCCGCCGGGACAGGGTCTAATGAAAAACTGTTTTTT.

The chain couples TRBV10-2 to TRBJ2-7; no clear D. The CDR3 has 11 amino acids. Deletions cut 7 bases from V and 2 bases from J, with 6 bases between. Germline loops: CDR1 WSHSY, CDR2 SAAADI. CDR3 sequence (DNA): TGCGCCAGCATGGTCCCCTACGAGCAGTACTTC. Translating it yields CASMVPYEQYF.

With respect to this clone: The sample holds other DNA sequences that translate to the same CDR3. The chain employs TRBV5-1 and TRBJ1-2; D gene ambiguous. Germline V gene sequence: CDR1 SGHRS, CDR2 YFSETQ. The CDR3 spans 14 residues. V was cut by 0 bases and J by 4 bases, with 10 bases left in between. CDR3 DNA: TGCGCCAGCAGCTTGGAGGTCGACATCTATGGCTACACCTTC. Residues: CASSLEVDIYGYTF. Combining the CDR3 with reference TRBV5-1 and TRBJ1-2 gives the whole variable domain KAGVTQTPRYLIKTRGQQVTLSCSPISGHRSVSWYQQTPGQGLQFLFEYFSETQRNKGNFPGRFSGRQFSNSRSEMNVSTLELGDSALYLCASSLEVDIYGYTFGSGTRLTVV.

The V and J genes are TRBV27 and TRBJ2-5; D is possibly TRBD1 or TRBD2 (5 bases each). Trimming pared 6 bases from V and 4 bases from J, leaving 15 bases between. This CDR3 has 14 residues. The V gene's germline CDR1 is MNHEY and CDR2 SMNVEV (reference sequence). CDR3 DNA sequence: TGTGCCAGCAGAACAATGGGGGACGGAGAGACCCAGTACTTC. Protein sequence: CASRTMGDGETQYF.

The J gene is TRBJ2-7, the V gene TRBV5-4, with 7 nucleotides matching TRBD1. The CDR3 runs 15 residues. V lost 4 bases and J lost 0; bases outside the gene matches: 7. Germline V lookup: CDR1 SGHNT, CDR2 YYREEE (reference sequence). The CDR3 protein is CASSPLTGSSYEQYF. The CDR3 DNA reads as TGTGCCAGCAGCCCGTTGACAGGGTCCTCCTACGAGCAGTACTTC.

A remark on this clone: The sample has other DNA sequences that encode this CDR3 too. This chain connects TRBV5-6 to TRBJ2-1; 12 bases fit TRBD2. V was clipped by 2 bases and J by 4 bases; unmatched bases: 1. This CDR3 is built from 15 residues. The germline V gene has CDR1 SGHDT and CDR2 YYEEEE. Here the CDR3 reads CASSLGLAGYNEQFF. The CDR3 region has the DNA TGTGCCAGCAGCTTAGGACTAGCGGGGTACAATGAGCAGTTCTTC.

The chain joins TRBV9 to TRBJ2-2; D is unclear. Germline V gene sequence: CDR1 SGDLS, CDR2 YYNGEE. Trimming shortened V by 0 bases and J by 5 bases, and 11 bases separated the two germline ends. CDR3 length: 15 amino acids. The chain's CDR3 is CASSVAGLGTGELFF. CDR3 sequence (DNA): TGTGCCAGCAGCGTAGCAGGATTGGGGACCGGGGAGCTGTTTTTT. Full variable domain (outside the CDR3, taken from reference TRBV9 and TRBJ2-2): DSGVTQTPKHLITATGQRVTLRCSPRSGDLSVYWYQQSLDQGLQFLIQYYNGEERAKGNILERFSAQQFPDLHSELNLSSLELGDSALYFCASSVAGLGTGELFFGEGSRLTVL.

This clone was detected only once. The same CDR3 also results from other DNA sequences found in this sample. The V gene is TRBV30, the J gene TRBJ2-7; TRBD1 matches at 9 bases. Germline loops: CDR1 GTSNPN, CDR2 SVGIG (reference sequence). CDR3 length equals 14 residues. Losses at the gene ends were 2 bases for V and 1 base for J; bases not matched to a gene: 3. The CDR3: CAWSRGQGSYEQYF. The DNA for the CDR3 is TGTGCCTGGAGTAGGGGACAGGGTTCCTACGAGCAGTACTTC.

The chain couples TRBV27 to TRBJ2-3, with 8 bases matching TRBD1. The J segment lost 4 bases and the V segment lost 3 bases, leaving 15 bases of the junction unmatched. The CDR3 is made up of 18 amino acids. Germline V gene lookup returns CDR1 MNHEY and CDR2 SMNVEV (reference sequence). In DNA form, the CDR3 reads TGTGCCAGCAGTTTTTCCTCCCGACAGGGGAATTCCCCAGATACGCAGTATTTT. Its protein is CASSFSSRQGNSPDTQYF.

This clone came up once. The chain uses TRBV5-1 and TRBJ2-4, with D perhaps TRBD1 or TRBD2 (6 bases each). V lost 0 bases and J lost 0, with 10 bases in between. The CDR3 loop spans 16 amino acids. Germline V gene data show CDR1 as SGHRS and CDR2 as YFSETQ. Here the CDR3 reads CASSLGRGLAKNIQYF. The CDR3 DNA follows: TGCGCCAGCAGCTTGGGCAGGGGACTAGCCAAAAACATTCAGTACTTC.

The chain joins TRBV29-1 to TRBJ2-3; TRBD2 agrees at 10 bases. The CDR3 covers 18 residues. The germline V gene has CDR1 SQVTM and CDR2 ANQGSEA. Trimming at V came to 1 base and at J to 2 bases, leaving 12 bases not matched to a gene. The CDR3 nucleotides read TGCAGCGTTGAAGGAAGGGACAGACTAGCGGGTTTCACAGATACGCAGTATTTT. This codes for CSVEGRDRLAGFTDTQYF.